The entry that follows covers one T cell receptor (beta chain) sequence. There is no known antigen for this receptor. No per-base quality is available; no much larger clone lies one base away. The sample comes from a study of T cell changes during pregnancy in multiple sclerosis (dated by TCRdb to about 2019). At the level of the whole study: Changes in the T cell repertoire over the course of pregnancy were examined in this study in women with multiple sclerosis.

Including the terminal cysteine and phenylalanine, the CDR3 comprises 14 residues. The retained sequence is limited to the CDR3, 42 bases, with the frame set at the first base. Between the V and J ends, shortened by 6 bases and 0 bases respectively, the junction contains 10 bases. Via the germline V gene (reference sequence), CDR1 is MNHEY and CDR2 SMNVEV. Library method: the immunoSEQ multiplex PCR assay. The clones in this table, taken by TCRdb from immuneACCESS, are in-frame only. Not every clone is retained; where verified, under half of the shortfall comes from an unresolved V gene, and the cause of the rest is unknown. The sample table shows 36,000 or so clones, and approximately 90% are seen once. The top ten constitute 11% of the sample.

The sample consisted of CD8+ T cells from peripheral blood mononuclear cells, taken in the third trimester of pregnancy. The chain is assembled from TRBV27 and TRBJ2-3; the D gene is possibly TRBD2, with 6 bases matching. The receptor was isolated from a female donor with multiple sclerosis, enrolled in a pregnancy study. In nucleotides, the sequence is TGTGCCAGCAGCCGGAGGGAGAGCACAGATACGCAGTATTTT. This yields the protein CASSRRESTDTQYF.